The entry below gives a single T cell receptor beta chain sequence along with its context. Both 60 Vbeta primers and 13 Jbeta primers went into the PCR. TCRdb's table, derived via immunoSEQ multiplex PCR, lists solely in-frame clones and lacks some. The repertoire consists of about 160,000 clones, with 82% occurring once and the leading ten covering about 1.6%. These data originate in a study of cytomegalovirus exposure and HLA in healthy donors. V lost 7 bases to trimming and J lost 5 bases; unmatched junction nucleotides: 3. This CDR3 spans 13 amino acids. CDR1 and CDR2 (germline): MNHEY, SVGAGI. This TCR came from a girl between 5 and 17 years old in good health and CMV-seropositive. The chain combines TRBV6-5 with TRBJ2-1; 9 bases are shared with TRBD2. The sequenced material came from PBMCs. The CDR3 here is CASTRLADNEQFF. In DNA form, the CDR3 reads TGTGCCAGCACCAGACTAGCGGACAATGAGCAGTTCTTC.